These 19 T cell receptor beta chains originate from one sample sequenced in a study of blood T cells in healthy people across ages. The second PCR ran roughly 6 to 11 cycles with a sample-barcoded 5' primer and J-beta primers. TCRdb processed the 5' RACE reads anew with MiXCR; each CDR3 protein has one entry. In the table there are hundreds of thousands of distinct CDR3 sequences, roughly half of which are singletons. Sequences were obtained from blood. These TCRs come from a woman older than 75 in good health.

This clonotype was counted many times. The J gene is TRBJ2-1, the V gene TRBV5-1, with 10 nucleotides matching TRBD2. The V segment lost 0 bases and the J segment 6 bases; nucleotides outside the gene matches: 6. This CDR3 contains 16 residues. Germline V lookup: CDR1 SGHRS, CDR2 YFSETQ. CDR3 sequence reads: CASSLVVASGSNEQFF. Written as DNA, the CDR3 is TGCGCCAGCAGCTTGGTAGTGGCTAGCGGGAGCAATGAGCAGTTCTTC.

This clonotype came up many times. The chain combines TRBV7-9 with TRBJ1-2; D not resolved. V shed 5 bases and J shed 0 bases, with 13 bases lying between them. Germline CDR1 is SEHNR and CDR2 is FQNEAQ (reference sequence). CDR3 size: 15 residues. CDR3 sequence reads: CASSLSRAANYGYTF. CDR3 nucleotide sequence: TGTGCCAGCAGCCTCTCGCGGGCAGCTAACTATGGCTACACCTTC.

This clonotype was counted a few times. The CDR3: CASSVEGSGAPPYF. CDR3 DNA: TGTGCCAGCAGTGTAGAGGGTAGCGGGGCCCCTCCGTACTTC. The chain recombines TRBV12-3 or TRBV12-4 with TRBJ2-7; 8 positions match TRBD2. The CDR3 loop spans 14 amino acids. Trimming cost V 5 bases and J 12 bases; bases outside gene matches: 15.

Concerning this clonotype: A read error is possible here, since a much larger clone lies one base away. The chain combines TRBV5-1 with TRBJ1-5; D is unresolved. Germline V gene data show CDR1 as SGHRS and CDR2 as YFSETQ. The CDR3 is 13 residues long. The CDR3 is CASSFLPNQSQHF. CDR3 DNA: TGCGCCAGCAGCTTCCTACCCAATCAGTCCCAGCATTTT.

This clonotype has a count of ten or more. The chain joins TRBV20-1 to TRBJ2-1; 8 bases match TRBD2. Trimming removed 8 bases from V and 4 bases from J; junction bases left unmatched: 4. The length of the CDR3 is 12 residues. Germline V gives CDR1 DFQATT, CDR2 SNEGSKA (reference sequence). The CDR3 sequence: CSTRGGYNEQFF. The CDR3 bases are TGCAGTACCCGGGGGGGGTACAATGAGCAGTTCTTC.

The rearrangement links TRBV9 to TRBJ2-3, with D possibly being TRBD2 (7 bases). Deletions cut 0 bases from V and 2 bases from J, with 10 bases between. The germline CDR1 and CDR2 sequences are SGDLS and YYNGEE. The CDR3 consists of 15 residues. CDR3 DNA sequence: TGTGCCAGCAGCGTAGGGGGGGGCGACACAGATACGCAGTATTTT. Its protein product is CASSVGGGDTDTQYF.

This clonotype was observed at least ten times. This chain connects TRBV12-3 or TRBV12-4 to TRBJ2-7; D not resolved. V dropped 4 bases and J dropped 2 bases, with 9 bases sitting between them. The CDR3 spans 13 residues. The CDR3 is CASSSGRPYEQYF. The CDR3 DNA reads TGTGCCAGCAGTTCCGGACGGCCCTACGAGCAGTACTTC.

The CDR3 nucleotides are TGTGCCAGCAGACCAGGGGGACAACGCTACAATGAGCAGTACTTC. This translates into CASRPGGQRYNEQYF. The rearrangement links TRBV28 to TRBJ2-5; 7 nucleotides line up with TRBD1. The CDR3 is 15 amino acids. Per the germline V gene, CDR1 is MDHEN and CDR2 is SYDVKM. V lost 6 bases and J lost 11; bases outside the gene matches: 18.

This clonotype appeared many times. This chain connects TRBV5-1 to TRBJ2-1; no firm D call. The V gene lost 0 bases and the J gene lost 1 base, with 5 bases spanning the gap. CDR1 SGHRS and CDR2 YFSETQ come from the germline V gene. CDR3 size: 14 residues. The CDR3 is CASSLDRSYNEQFF. For the CDR3, the DNA is TGCGCCAGCAGCTTGGACAGATCCTACAATGAGCAGTTCTTC.

V is TRBV7-6 and J is TRBJ2-3; 9 bases are a match to TRBD1. The germline V gene has CDR1 SGHVS and CDR2 FNYEAQ. This CDR3 contains 16 residues. Germline trimming cut 5 bases from V and 3 bases from J; bases unmatched to any gene: 9. Written as DNA, the CDR3 is TGTGCCAGCAGCCAATTCCGAGACAGGGGGACAGATACGCAGTATTTT. Its translation: CASSQFRDRGTDTQYF.

In regard to this clonotype: This could be a read error, since a much larger clone is one nucleotide away. The J gene is TRBJ2-1, the V gene TRBV24-1; 9 bases map to TRBD1. CDR1 and CDR2 from the germline V gene are KGHDR and SFDVKD. With 4 bases clipped from V and 8 bases from J, the junction kept 11 bases outside the gene matches. The CDR3 extends over 16 amino acids. DNA for the CDR3: TGTGCCACCAGTGACCCGGGACAGGGAAATGGAGATGAGCAGTTCTTC. As protein: CATSDPGQGNGDEQFF.

This chain uses TRBV10-3 with TRBJ2-7, with TRBD1 matching over 7 bases. Germline V gene data show CDR1 as ENHRY and CDR2 as SYGVKD. The ends lost 0 bases at V and 5 bases at J; junction bases unmatched: 7. This CDR3 is built from 15 residues. The CDR3 region is CAISESDRGRNEQYF. The CDR3 DNA reads as TGTGCCATCAGTGAGTCGGATAGGGGGCGCAACGAGCAGTACTTC.

There are a few counts of this clonotype. The rearrangement joins TRBV28 to TRBJ1-2; D ambiguous. The V and J ends lost 6 bases and 5 bases respectively, with 10 bases between them. This CDR3 is 12 amino acids long. Germline loops: CDR1 MDHEN, CDR2 SYDVKM. The CDR3 DNA reads TGTGCCAGCAGCGGCAGCTGGTATGGCTACACCTTC. It is translated as CASSGSWYGYTF.

This clonotype occurred many times. The chain uses TRBV20-1 and TRBJ1-5; a weak D match, TRBD1 (5 bases). The CDR3 runs to 16 residues. Germline assignment: CDR1 DFQATT and CDR2 SNEGSKA (reference sequence). V was trimmed by 6 bases and J by 4 bases, leaving 22 bases between them. The CDR3 DNA is TGCAGTGCCCCGCCCATTGGGGCTAGGTGGAATCAGCCCCAGCATTTT. It encodes CSAPPIGARWNQPQHF.

J is TRBJ1-6 and V is TRBV27; the D is unclear. The CDR3 covers 15 residues. The V gene's germline CDR1 is MNHEY and CDR2 SMNVEV (reference sequence). Trimming shortened V by 2 bases and J by 0 bases, and 5 bases separated the two germline ends. CDR3 loop: CASSLLSSYNSPLHF. CDR3 DNA sequence: TGTGCCAGCAGTTTACTCAGCTCCTATAATTCACCCCTCCACTTT.

On this clonotype itself: This may come from a read error, since a much larger clone is one base off. V usage is TRBV28 and J usage is TRBJ2-3; 7 bases are shared with TRBD2. The germline V gene has CDR1 MDHEN and CDR2 SYDVKM. The CDR3 is made up of 15 amino acids. The chain's CDR3 is CASSSGTTTTDTRYF. CDR3 nucleotide sequence: TGTGCCAGCAGTTCAGGGACTACCACCACAGATACGCGGTATTTT. Drawing the rest from reference TRBV28 and TRBJ2-3, the complete variable domain is DVKVTQSSRYLVKRTGEKVFLECVQDMDHENMFWYRQDPGLGLRLIYFSYDVKMKEKGDIPEGYSVSREKKERFSLILESASTNQTSMYLCASSSGTTTTDTRYFGPGTRLTVL.

V and J are TRBV5-1 and TRBJ2-1, with 7 bases fitting TRBD2. This CDR3 comprises 15 residues. Trimming took 0 bases from V and 5 from J; bases not matched to a gene: 5. Germline lookup yields CDR1 SGHRS and CDR2 YFSETQ. CDR3 sequence (DNA): TGCGCCAGCAGCTTGGGCCTAGCGGAAGACAATGAGCAGTTCTTC. Amino acid sequence: CASSLGLAEDNEQFF.

In DNA, the CDR3 is TGTGCCAGCAGCCTCCTAAGCCATGACAGGGCCAAAGAGCCCCAGCATTTT. Translated, it gives CASSLLSHDRAKEPQHF. The chain links TRBV5-6 to TRBJ1-5; 7 nucleotides agree with TRBD1. The V and J ends lost 4 bases and 8 bases, in that order; junction bases with no gene match: 18. Germline V gene sequence: CDR1 SGHDT, CDR2 YYEEEE. The CDR3 contains 17 residues.

The chain combines TRBV12-3 or TRBV12-4 with TRBJ2-7; possible D gene TRBD1, 6 bases. The J call is in doubt because the DNA end fits TRBJ2-5 better. The CDR3 length is 15 residues. This CDR3 is CASSKRRGGGETQYF. CDR3 sequence (DNA): TGTGCCAGCAGTAAACGTCGAGGGGGTGGAGAGACCCAGTACTTC.